This T cell receptor (beta chain) was retrieved from a study of shared clonotypes between healthy human individuals (dated by TCRdb to the early 2020s). The study in broad terms: The cohort included three men and a couple of women between 18 and 49 years of age. Per donor, three plates each were used for CD4 naive and CD4 memory, two for CD8 naive, and one for CD8 memory. To estimate repertoire size and how much clonotypes are shared between individuals, the study performed deep sequencing of blood TCR repertoires from about five healthy adults. To increase sequencing depth and limit assay-specific biases, TCR repertoire library preparation and sequencing were carried out by different laboratories using diverse techniques. Each donor's leukapheresis produced roughly between about 0.9 and 9.5 billion PBMCs. What the work shows at the level of the full study, not this receptor alone: Larger estimated clonotype richness was generally found for naive subsets than for memory subsets. Incomplete sequencing was indicated by rarefaction of sorted-subset datasets, despite the large sequencing depth. Higher generation probabilities were observed for clonotypes shared by all four sorted-subset donors than for non-shared clonotypes. The genetic and exposure-history diversity represented was limited by the small number of donors. Pairwise subsampling indicated that sequencing depth was expected to affect the degree of clonotype sharing among donors. About 5% of naive CD4, roughly 3.5% of naive CD8, 2.3% of memory CD4, and approximately 0.39% of memory CD8 clonotypes were shared across several donors. Sampling was restricted to blood, and TCR repertoires in tissue are likely to differ from TCR repertoires in blood.

Using the deep immunoSEQ assay, TCR CDR3 regions were amplified from genomic DNA by multiplex PCR. For each cell subset, the extracted genomic DNA was distributed evenly across all wells of several immunoSEQ 96-well plates, and each plate served as one replicate. Each replicate PCR for sorted subsets received 150 to 250 ng genomic DNA, equal to roughly 30,000 T cell genomes. Purified libraries were measured with a Qubit 3.0 fluorometer, size-checked on a Bioanalyzer 2100, and measured again with the KAPA Library Quantification kit. Every immunoSEQ 96-well plate was sequenced on a separate single-read 150-cycle Illumina NextSeq 550 flow cell. The paper's processing steps were these. The immunoSEQ output contained only junctional sequences without quality scores, so filtering could not match that applied to full-length reads. To assign V/J genes and CDR3, sequences were annotated against IMGT germline references using PyIR, a Python wrapper for IgBLAST v1.9. Reads with weak V/J assignments (E-value above 1e-6), missing CDR3, stop codons, out-of-frame junctions, or ambiguous translated residues were removed. A V3J clonotype was defined by an identical inferred V gene, J gene, and CDR3 amino acid sequence. Percentage overlap between repertoires was calculated by dividing the number of shared unique clonotypes by the size of the smaller repertoire. Richness of each repertoire was evaluated using RTK rarefaction, the Chao1 estimator, and Recon v2.1 estimates of unobserved clonotypes. For all TCRbeta clonotypes obtained by the gDNA method from a handful of donors, generation probabilities were computed with OLGA. The table was pulled from immuneACCESS by TCRdb, which kept in-frame rearrangements only. Such tables lose some clones; where checked, under half of the loss comes from unresolved V genes, and the rest has no known cause. Clone size and the V and J calls come from that table; the DNA yielded D and trimming. The sample profile shows about 1.1 million clones; approximately 78% of them were found once. The ten largest account for roughly 0.56% of the sample.

This clone was detected only a few times. There is no known antigen for this receptor. The input lacks base qualities; no much larger clone sits a single base away. Donors were healthy HIV-negative adults with no recently reported acute infections or vaccinations. Every donor was a Caucasian adult living in Nashville, Tennessee, USA. Magnetic negative selection was used to enrich CD4+ T cells, after which naive cells were positively selected on CD45RA and the negative fraction became the memory subset. Blood was obtained by leukapheresis, after which PBMCs were separated by Ficoll-Histopaque density gradient centrifugation and cryopreserved in liquid nitrogen vapor phase. Analytical flow cytometry was used to check the purity and quantity of every magnetically sorted T cell population. Each sorted fraction had its genomic DNA isolated and then quantified by UV absorbance on a Nanodrop 2000c. The CDR3, cysteine through phenylalanine, is 15 amino acids long. Just CDR3 DNA is preserved here, 45 bases in frame from base 1. V sheds 6 bases and J sheds 4 bases, leaving 16 bases between their ends. The germline V gene encodes CDR1 LGHNA and CDR2 YNFKEQ.

Material: memory CD4+ T cells from PBMCs. In light of the paper, this sample's cell subset or site label describes: CD45RA-negative fraction. The V and J segments used are TRBV4-2 and TRBJ2-1, and possibly TRBD2, on 6 matching bases. The TCR originated in a man between 18 and 29 years old in good health. Some clones in this sample may be carry-over from other donors' samples. The bases read TGTGCCAGCAGACGCCGGGGCGGGGCGTACAATGAGCAGTTCTTC. Its coded protein is CASRRRGGAYNEQFF.